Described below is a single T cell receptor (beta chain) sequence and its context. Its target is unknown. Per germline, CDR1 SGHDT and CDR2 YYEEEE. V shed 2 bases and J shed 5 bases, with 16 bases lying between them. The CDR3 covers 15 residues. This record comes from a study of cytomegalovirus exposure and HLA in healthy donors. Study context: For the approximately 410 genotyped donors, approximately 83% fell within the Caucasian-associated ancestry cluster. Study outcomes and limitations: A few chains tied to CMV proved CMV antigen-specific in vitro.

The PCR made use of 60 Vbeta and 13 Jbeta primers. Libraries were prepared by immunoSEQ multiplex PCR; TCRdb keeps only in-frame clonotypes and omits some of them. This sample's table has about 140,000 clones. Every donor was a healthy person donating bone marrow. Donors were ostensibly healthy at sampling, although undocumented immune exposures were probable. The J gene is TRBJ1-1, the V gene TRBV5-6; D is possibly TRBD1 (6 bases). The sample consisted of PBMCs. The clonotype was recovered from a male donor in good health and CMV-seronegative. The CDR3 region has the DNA TGTGCCAGCAGCTTCCGGGGACAAAAGAAAACTGAAGCTTTCTTT. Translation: CASSFRGQKKTEAFF.